This record covers a single T cell receptor (beta chain). This sample was included in a study of blood T cell repertoires in COVID-19. Study-level information: COVID-19 samples, acute and convalescent, were from the United States, Italy and Spain. PBMCs, B-cell-depleted T cells, or T cells were the source of the cDNA or gDNA that made up the material.

The germline V and J ends were trimmed by 3 bases and 6 bases, with 11 bases remaining between them. CDR1 SGDLS and CDR2 YYNGEE come from the germline V gene. The CDR3 is 13 residues long. Methods used by the authors: Reference gene primer amplification gave nucleated cell count estimates. TCRdb keeps only in-frame clones here, not all; method: immunoSEQ multiplex PCR. The V and J calls and clone size come from that table; D and trimming were worked out from the DNA. Among a few hundred thousand clones listed, more than 75% were seen once. This receptor was identified in a man aged 45-60 years with active or convalescent COVID-19. The chain couples TRBV9 to TRBJ2-3; no clear D gene. The specimen was peripheral blood. In DNA, the CDR3 is TGTGCCAGCAGCGCCAACATGAGGGATACGCAGTATTTT. It specifies CASSANMRDTQYF.